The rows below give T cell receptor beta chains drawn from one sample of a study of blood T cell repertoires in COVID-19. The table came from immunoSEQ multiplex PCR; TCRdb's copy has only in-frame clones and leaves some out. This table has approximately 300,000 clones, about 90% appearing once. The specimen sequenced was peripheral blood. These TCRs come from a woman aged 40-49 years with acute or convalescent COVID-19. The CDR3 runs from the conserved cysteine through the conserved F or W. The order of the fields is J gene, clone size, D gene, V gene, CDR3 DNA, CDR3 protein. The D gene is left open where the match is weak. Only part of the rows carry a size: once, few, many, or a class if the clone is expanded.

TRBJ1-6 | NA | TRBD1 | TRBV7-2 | TGTGCCAGCAGGGCAGCGACAGGGCGGAATTCACCCCTCCACTTT | CASRAATGRNSPLHF
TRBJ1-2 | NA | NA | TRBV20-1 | TGCAGGACAATGACACTCGAAGGCTACACCTTC | CRTMTLEGYTF
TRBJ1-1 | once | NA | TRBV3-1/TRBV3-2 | TGTGCCAGCAGCCAGCACAGTTATCCTGAAGCTTTCTTT | CASSQHSYPEAFF
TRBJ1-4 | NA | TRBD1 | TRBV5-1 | TGCGCCAGCAGCAGGCCCGGGACAGGGAATGAAAAACTGTTTTTT | CASSRPGTGNEKLFF
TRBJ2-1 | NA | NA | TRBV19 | TGTGCCAGTAGCTCCGTGGGGGGGCAGGGGCAGTTCTTC | CASSSVGGQGQFF
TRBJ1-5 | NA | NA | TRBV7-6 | TGTGCCAGCAGCCCAGCGGGGCCCTATAGCAATCAGCCCCAGCATTTT | CASSPAGPYSNQPQHF
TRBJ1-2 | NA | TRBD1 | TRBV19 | TGTGCCAGTAGTTCTGCTCGGACAGGGGGCGTCGGCTACACCTTC | CASSSARTGGVGYTF
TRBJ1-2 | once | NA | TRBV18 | TGTGCCAGCTCACCCGGAGGCCTCAACTATGGCTACACCTTC | CASSPGGLNYGYTF
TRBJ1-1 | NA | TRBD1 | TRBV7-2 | TGTGCCAGCAGCCTTAGGGGACAGGGGAACACTGAAGCTTTCTTT | CASSLRGQGNTEAFF
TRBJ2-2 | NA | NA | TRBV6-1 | TGTGCCAGCAGTGAGCCGGGGGGCCATGGGAACACCGGGGAGCTGTTTTTT | CASSEPGGHGNTGELFF
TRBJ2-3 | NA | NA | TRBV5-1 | TGCGCCAGCAGCTTAAATTGGGGCGCAGATACGCAGTATTTT | CASSLNWGADTQYF
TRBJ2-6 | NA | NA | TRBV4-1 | TGCGCCAGCCGCCTGCGGGACGTCAGCTACTCTGGGGCCAACGTCCTGACTTTC | CASRLRDVSYSGANVLTF
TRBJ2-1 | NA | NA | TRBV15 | TGTGCCACCAGCAGTAGACAGCATTACAATGAGCAGTTCTTC | CATSSRQHYNEQFF
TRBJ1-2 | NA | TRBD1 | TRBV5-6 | TGTGCCAGCAGCTTGGCGGAGGGGGCCAGTTTGTATGGCTACACCTTC | CASSLAEGASLYGYTF
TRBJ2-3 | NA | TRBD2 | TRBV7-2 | TGTGCCAGCAGTAAGCGGGGTAGCACAGATACGCAGTATTTT | CASSKRGSTDTQYF
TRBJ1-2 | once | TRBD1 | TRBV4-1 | TGCGCCAGCAGCCAAGGGTCGGACAGGGGCCCAGATGGCTACACCTTC | CASSQGSDRGPDGYTF
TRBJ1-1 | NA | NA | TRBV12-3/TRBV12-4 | TGTGCCAGCAGTACGACAGTGAACACTGAAGCTTTCTTT | CASSTTVNTEAFF
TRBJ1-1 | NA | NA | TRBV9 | TGTGCCAGCAGCGTAGTAATCCAGCGATACACTGAAGCTTTCTTT | CASSVVIQRYTEAFF